Presented here are 14 T cell receptor beta chains from one specimen sequenced in a study of T cell responses to AZD1222 COVID-19 vaccine listed by TCRdb under 2021. The library was made by the immunoSEQ multiplex PCR assay. TCRdb re-hosts the immuneACCESS table, in-frame sequences only. Its copies lack some clones; in the studies checked, an unresolved V gene accounts for under half of them, and the cause for the rest is not known. This sample lists under 100,000 clones; roughly nine tenths were detected once. The leading ten clones occupy over 4% of the sample. This specimen's time point label, per the study, means: about 28 days (+/-7) after the second vaccine dose. This material consisted of peripheral blood, taken 28 days after the second AZD1222 dose. The receptors come from an adult who received the AZD1222 COVID-19 vaccine.

The chain couples TRBV10-3 to TRBJ1-4, with 10 bases matching TRBD1. The germline CDR1 and CDR2 sequences are ENHRY and SYGVKD. V lost 2 bases, J lost 7 bases, and 7 bases stayed unmatched. This CDR3 has 16 amino acids. The CDR3 loop is CAISEVAGTGAEKLFF. CDR3 DNA sequence: TGTGCCATCAGTGAGGTTGCGGGGACAGGGGCTGAAAAACTGTTTTTT.

V is TRBV4-1 and J is TRBJ2-7; perhaps TRBD2 as D (6 bases). Germline assignment: CDR1 MGHRA and CDR2 YSYEKL. CDR3 length: 15 residues. V lost 1 base and J 5 bases, leaving 15 bases between the germline ends. CDR3 region: CASSQVWRGAHEQYF. The CDR3 nucleotides read TGCGCCAGCAGCCAAGTCTGGAGGGGAGCCCACGAGCAGTACTTC.

The J gene is TRBJ1-6, the V gene TRBV9; TRBD1 agrees at 7 bases. CDR1 is SGDLS, CDR2 YYNGEE, per germline. J was trimmed by 6 bases and V by 8 bases; bases with no gene match: 11. CDR3 size: 15 residues. This chain's CDR3 is CASAGLGGGNSPLHF. DNA of the CDR3: TGTGCCAGTGCGGGACTAGGGGGCGGTAATTCACCCCTCCACTTT.

This chain links TRBV25-1 with TRBJ1-3, with D hard to call. The germline CDR1 and CDR2 sequences are MGHDK and SYGVNS. Trimming cost V 11 bases and J 4 bases, with 24 bases left between them. The CDR3 contains 16 residues. CDR3 protein: CASSATDVNGGNTIYF. The CDR3 DNA sequence: TGTGCCTCCTCCGCGACGGACGTAAACGGGGGAAACACCATATATTTT.

V and J are TRBV20-1 and TRBJ2-7, with D possibly being TRBD1 (6 bases). CDR1 is DFQATT, CDR2 SNEGSKA, per germline (reference sequence). V lost 7 bases, J lost 4 bases, and 11 bases lay in between. The CDR3 runs to 11 residues. CDR3 sequence (DNA): TGCAGTGTACAGACAGGTTACGAGCAGTACTTC. This sequence encodes CSVQTGYEQYF.

V usage is TRBV13 and J usage is TRBJ2-7; possibly TRBD1 for D (6 bases). Germline V gene data show CDR1 as PRHDT and CDR2 as FYEKMQ (reference sequence). The V gene lost 2 bases and the J gene lost 3 bases, with 14 bases spanning the gap. CDR3 size: 15 residues. The chain's CDR3 is CASSLSPTGNYEQYF. The DNA for the CDR3 is TGTGCCAGCAGCTTATCCCCCACAGGGAACTACGAGCAGTACTTC.

CDR3 residues: CASSYSTSNQPQHF. The CDR3 coding sequence is TGTGCCAGCAGTTACTCAACTAGCAATCAGCCCCAGCATTTT. The chain recombines TRBV6-2 or TRBV6-3 with TRBJ1-5, with unresolved D. From germline, CDR1 is MNHEY and CDR2 SVGEGT. With 0 bases removed from V and 0 bases from J, the gap between germline ends came to 3 bases. The CDR3 loop spans 14 amino acids.

This chain links TRBV19 with TRBJ1-2; D ambiguous. The CDR3 runs to 9 residues. Germline-derived CDR1 and CDR2 are LNHDA and SQIVND (reference sequence). The V end was cut by 9 bases, the J end by 8 bases, with 7 bases between. The CDR3 spells CASPSGYTF. The CDR3 bases are TGTGCCAGCCCTTCCGGCTACACCTTC.

J is TRBJ2-4 and V is TRBV12-2; TRBD2 is taken as the D call from the table, unchecked against the DNA. TRBV12-2 has pseudogene status. The CDR3 has 15 residues. The CDR3 sequence: CASRLFVRGGHIQYF. CDR3 coding DNA: TGTGCAAGTCGCTTATTTGTCCGGGGGGGCCACATTCAGTACTTC.

CDR3 loop: CASSERGEGGEQYF. The DNA of the CDR3 is TGTGCCAGCAGTGAACGGGGCGAGGGCGGCGAGCAGTACTTC. The chain recombines TRBV6-1 with TRBJ2-7; the D call may be TRBD1 or TRBD2 (5 bases each). Trimming stripped 2 bases from V and 6 bases from J, with 14 bases between. Germline V lookup: CDR1 MNHNS, CDR2 SASEGT. The CDR3 contains 14 residues.

The rearrangement links TRBV6-5 to TRBJ1-1, with 7 bases identical to TRBD1. This CDR3 region has 14 residues. Germline V gives CDR1 MNHEY, CDR2 SVGAGI. Trimming removed 8 bases from V and 4 bases from J; junction bases left unmatched: 10. CDR3 DNA sequence: TGTGCCAGCTTAGTACAGGGGAGGAGCACTGAAGCTTTCTTT. Residues: CASLVQGRSTEAFF.

V is TRBV7-9 and J is TRBJ2-5; no definite D call. CDR3 size: 15 residues. V was shortened by 8 bases and J by 2 bases, with 18 bases between the two germline ends. Germline CDR1 reads SEHNR; CDR2 reads FQNEAQ (reference sequence). The CDR3 nucleotides are TGTGCCAGCTTAAAAAAAGGGCAGTCTCAAGAGACCCAGTACTTC. Amino acid sequence: CASLKKGQSQETQYF.

The V and J genes are TRBV28 and TRBJ1-1; D remains unclear. The CDR3 loop spans 12 amino acids. Germline CDR1 reads MDHEN; CDR2 reads SYDVKM. V gave up 2 bases and J gave up 3 bases, with 4 bases separating them. CDR3 nucleotide sequence: TGTGCCAGCAGTTTACGCTACACTGAAGCTTTCTTT. Amino acid sequence: CASSLRYTEAFF.

The V gene is TRBV11-2, the J gene TRBJ2-7, with D maybe TRBD2 (7 bases). Germline V gene lookup returns CDR1 SGHAT and CDR2 FQNNGV. With 5 bases removed from V and 3 bases from J, the gap between germline ends came to 11 bases. This CDR3 is built from 13 residues. The CDR3 nucleotides read TGTGCCAGCAGCGGGGGGGCCGGCTACGAGCAGTACGTC. Translation: CASSGGAGYEQYV.